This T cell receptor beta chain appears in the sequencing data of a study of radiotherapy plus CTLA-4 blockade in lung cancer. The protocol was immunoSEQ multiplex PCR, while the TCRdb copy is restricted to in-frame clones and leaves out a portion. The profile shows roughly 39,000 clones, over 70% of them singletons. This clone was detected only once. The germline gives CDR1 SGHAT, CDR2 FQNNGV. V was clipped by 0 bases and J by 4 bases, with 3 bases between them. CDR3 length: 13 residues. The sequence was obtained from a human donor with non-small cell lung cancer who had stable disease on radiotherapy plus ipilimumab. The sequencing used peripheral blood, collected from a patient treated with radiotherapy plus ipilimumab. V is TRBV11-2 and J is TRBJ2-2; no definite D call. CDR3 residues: CASSLDFTGELFF. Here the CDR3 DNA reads TGTGCCAGCAGCTTAGACTTCACCGGGGAGCTGTTTTTT.